This TCR beta chain was documented in a study of T cells in Graves' hyperthyroidism and ophthalmopathy. Germline V gene lookup returns CDR1 MNHEY and CDR2 SMNVEV (reference sequence). The CDR3 consists of 14 residues. The study's findings and limits: In the analysis, a 13 V-J model separated ophthalmopathy from stable hyperthyroidism.

Amplification of TCR beta CDR3 regions was performed using RNA transcripts as template. The HTBI primer set drove a first-round RT-PCR of the TCR CDR3. TCRdb re-derived calls from the multiplex PCR reads in MiXCR, one entry per CDR3 protein. This table holds hundreds of thousands of distinct CDR3 sequences, around 14% found once. With respect to this clonotype: As yet, its antigen is unknown. At one of its ends the junction is not consistent with the germline gene, which may arise from a read error.

The specimen sequenced was blood. The sequence was obtained from a woman aged 18-29 years with Graves' hyperthyroidism. The chain has TRBV27 and TRBJ2-7, with a tentative D call TRBD1 (6 bases). The CDR3 here is CASRRQERPHDQYF. The DNA for the CDR3 is TGTGCCAGCCGTCGACAGGAACGACCTCACGACCAGTACTTC.